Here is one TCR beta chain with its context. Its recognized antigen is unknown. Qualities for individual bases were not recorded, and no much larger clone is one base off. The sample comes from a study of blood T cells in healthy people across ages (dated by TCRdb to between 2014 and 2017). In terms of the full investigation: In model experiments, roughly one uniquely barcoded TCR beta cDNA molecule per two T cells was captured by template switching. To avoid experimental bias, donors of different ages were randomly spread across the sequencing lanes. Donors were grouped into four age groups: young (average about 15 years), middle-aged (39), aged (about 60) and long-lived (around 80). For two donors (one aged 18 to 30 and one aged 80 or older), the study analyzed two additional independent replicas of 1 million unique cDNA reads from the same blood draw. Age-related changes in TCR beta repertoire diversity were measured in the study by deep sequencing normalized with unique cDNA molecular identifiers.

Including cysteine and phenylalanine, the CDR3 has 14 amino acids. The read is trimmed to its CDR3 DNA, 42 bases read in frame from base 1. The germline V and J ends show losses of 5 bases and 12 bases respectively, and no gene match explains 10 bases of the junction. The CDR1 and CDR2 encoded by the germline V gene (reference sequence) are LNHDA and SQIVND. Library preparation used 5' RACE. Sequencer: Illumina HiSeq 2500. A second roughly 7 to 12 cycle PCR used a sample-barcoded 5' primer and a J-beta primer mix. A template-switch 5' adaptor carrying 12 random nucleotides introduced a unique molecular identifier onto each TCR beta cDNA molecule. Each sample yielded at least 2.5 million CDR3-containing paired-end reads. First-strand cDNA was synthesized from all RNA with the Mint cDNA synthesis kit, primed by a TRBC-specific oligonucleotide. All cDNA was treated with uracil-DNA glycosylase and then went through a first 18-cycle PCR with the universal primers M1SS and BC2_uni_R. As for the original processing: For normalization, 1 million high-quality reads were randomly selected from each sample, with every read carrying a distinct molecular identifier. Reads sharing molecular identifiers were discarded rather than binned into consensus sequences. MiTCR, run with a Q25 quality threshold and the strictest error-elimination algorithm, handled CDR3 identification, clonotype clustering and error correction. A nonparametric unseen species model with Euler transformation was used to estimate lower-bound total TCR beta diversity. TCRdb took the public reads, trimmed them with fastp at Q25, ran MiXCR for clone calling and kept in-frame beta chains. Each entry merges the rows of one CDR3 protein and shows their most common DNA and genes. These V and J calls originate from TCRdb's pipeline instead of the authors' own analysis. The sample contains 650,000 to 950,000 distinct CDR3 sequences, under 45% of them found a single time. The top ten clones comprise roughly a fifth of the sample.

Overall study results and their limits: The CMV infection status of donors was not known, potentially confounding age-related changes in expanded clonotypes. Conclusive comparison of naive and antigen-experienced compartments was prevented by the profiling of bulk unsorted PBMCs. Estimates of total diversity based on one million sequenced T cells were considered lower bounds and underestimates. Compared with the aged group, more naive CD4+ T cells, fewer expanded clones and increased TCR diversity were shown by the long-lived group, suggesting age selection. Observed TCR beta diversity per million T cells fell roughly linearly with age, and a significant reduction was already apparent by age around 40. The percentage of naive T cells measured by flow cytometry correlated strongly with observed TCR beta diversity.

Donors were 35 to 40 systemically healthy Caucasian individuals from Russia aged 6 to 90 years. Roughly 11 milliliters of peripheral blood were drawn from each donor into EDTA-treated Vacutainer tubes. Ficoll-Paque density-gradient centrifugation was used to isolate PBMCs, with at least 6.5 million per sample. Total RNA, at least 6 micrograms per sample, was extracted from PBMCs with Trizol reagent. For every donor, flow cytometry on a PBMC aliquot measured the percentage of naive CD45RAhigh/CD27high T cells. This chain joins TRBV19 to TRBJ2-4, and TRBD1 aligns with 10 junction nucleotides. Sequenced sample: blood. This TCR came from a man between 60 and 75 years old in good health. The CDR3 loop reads CASSFTGTGDTQYF. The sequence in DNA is TGTGCCAGTAGTTTTACCGGGACAGGGGATACTCAGTACTTC.